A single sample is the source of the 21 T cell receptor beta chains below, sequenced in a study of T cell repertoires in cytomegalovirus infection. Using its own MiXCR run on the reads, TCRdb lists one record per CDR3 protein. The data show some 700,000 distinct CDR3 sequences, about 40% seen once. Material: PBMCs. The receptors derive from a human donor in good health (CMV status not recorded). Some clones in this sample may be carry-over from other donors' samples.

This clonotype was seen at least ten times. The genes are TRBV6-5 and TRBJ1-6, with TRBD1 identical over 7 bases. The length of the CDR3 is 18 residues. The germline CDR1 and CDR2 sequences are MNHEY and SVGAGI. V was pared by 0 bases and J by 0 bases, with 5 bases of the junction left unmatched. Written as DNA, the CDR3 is TGTGCCAGCAGTTACTCGGGACAGTACCCCTCCTATAATTCACCCCTCCACTTT. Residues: CASSYSGQYPSYNSPLHF.

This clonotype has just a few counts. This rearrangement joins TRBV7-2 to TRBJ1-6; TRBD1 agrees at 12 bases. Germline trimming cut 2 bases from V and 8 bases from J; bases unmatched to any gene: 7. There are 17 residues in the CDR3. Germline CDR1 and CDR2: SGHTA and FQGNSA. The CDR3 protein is CASSLPGQGAIYSPLHF. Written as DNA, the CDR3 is TGTGCCAGCAGCTTACCGGGACAGGGGGCCATTTATTCACCCCTCCACTTT.

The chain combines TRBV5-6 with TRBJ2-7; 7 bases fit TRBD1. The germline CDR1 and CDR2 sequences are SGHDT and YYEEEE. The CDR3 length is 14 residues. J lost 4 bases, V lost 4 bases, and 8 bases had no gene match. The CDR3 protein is CASSPGQIMYEQYF. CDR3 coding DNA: TGTGCCAGCAGCCCGGGACAGATCATGTACGAGCAGTACTTC.

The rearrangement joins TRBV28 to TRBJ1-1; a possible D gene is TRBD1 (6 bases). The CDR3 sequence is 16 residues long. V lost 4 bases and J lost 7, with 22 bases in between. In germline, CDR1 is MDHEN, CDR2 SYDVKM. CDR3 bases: TGTGCCAGCAGTTCCGAAGGTGAGGACAGTGGGGATGAAGCTTTCTTT. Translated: CASSSEGEDSGDEAFF.

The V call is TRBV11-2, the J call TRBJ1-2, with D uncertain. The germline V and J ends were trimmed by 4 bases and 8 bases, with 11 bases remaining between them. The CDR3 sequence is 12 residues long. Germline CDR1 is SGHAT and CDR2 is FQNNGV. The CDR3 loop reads CASSSPFTGYTF. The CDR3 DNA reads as TGTGCCAGCAGCTCGCCGTTTACAGGCTACACCTTC.

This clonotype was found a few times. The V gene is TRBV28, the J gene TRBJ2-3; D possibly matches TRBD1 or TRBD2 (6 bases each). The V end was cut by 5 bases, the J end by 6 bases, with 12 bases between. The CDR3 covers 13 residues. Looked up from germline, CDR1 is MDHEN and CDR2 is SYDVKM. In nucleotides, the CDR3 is TGTGCCAGCAGTACACGGGGGCCCGATACGCAGTATTTT. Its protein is CASSTRGPDTQYF.

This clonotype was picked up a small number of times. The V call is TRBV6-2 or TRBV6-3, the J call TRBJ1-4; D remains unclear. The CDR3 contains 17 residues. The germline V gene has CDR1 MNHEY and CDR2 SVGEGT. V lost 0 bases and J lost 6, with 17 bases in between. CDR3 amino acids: CASSYSNFGGYHEKLFF. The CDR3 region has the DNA TGTGCCAGCAGTTACTCGAACTTCGGCGGATATCATGAAAAACTGTTTTTT.

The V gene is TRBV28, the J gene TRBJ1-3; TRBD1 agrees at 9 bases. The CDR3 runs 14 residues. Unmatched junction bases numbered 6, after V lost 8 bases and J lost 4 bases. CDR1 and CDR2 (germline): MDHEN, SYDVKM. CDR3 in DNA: TGTGCCAGCGAGGACAGGGGTTTAGGAAACACCATATATTTT. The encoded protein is CASEDRGLGNTIYF.

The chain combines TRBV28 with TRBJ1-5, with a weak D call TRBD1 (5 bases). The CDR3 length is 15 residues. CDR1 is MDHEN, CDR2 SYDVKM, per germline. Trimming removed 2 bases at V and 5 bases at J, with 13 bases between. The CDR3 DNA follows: TGTGCCAGCAGTTTACCGACAGCAGATCATCAGCCCCAGCATTTT. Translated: CASSLPTADHQPQHF. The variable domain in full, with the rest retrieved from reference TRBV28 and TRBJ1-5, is DVKVTQSSRYLVKRTGEKVFLECVQDMDHENMFWYRQDPGLGLRLIYFSYDVKMKEKGDIPEGYSVSREKKERFSLILESASTNQTSMYLCASSLPTADHQPQHFGDGTRLSIL.

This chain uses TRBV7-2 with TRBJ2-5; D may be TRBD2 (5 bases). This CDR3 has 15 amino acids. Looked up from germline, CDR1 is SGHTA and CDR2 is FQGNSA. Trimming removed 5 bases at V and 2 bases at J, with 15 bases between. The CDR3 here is CASSPPLVIQETQYF. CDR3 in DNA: TGTGCCAGCAGCCCCCCACTAGTAATACAAGAGACCCAGTACTTC.

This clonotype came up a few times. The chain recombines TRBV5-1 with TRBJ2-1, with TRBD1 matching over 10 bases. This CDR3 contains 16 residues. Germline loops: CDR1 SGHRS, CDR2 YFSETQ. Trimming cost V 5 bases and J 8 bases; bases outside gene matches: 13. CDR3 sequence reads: CASSSQGTGVVDEQFF. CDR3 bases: TGCGCCAGCAGTTCCCAGGGGACAGGGGTTGTCGATGAGCAGTTCTTC.

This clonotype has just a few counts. For the CDR3, the DNA is TGTGCCAGCCGGGGGAAGGAGACCCAGTACTTC. Its protein product is CASRGKETQYF. This rearrangement joins TRBV12-3 or TRBV12-4 to TRBJ2-5; D is perhaps TRBD2 (6 bases). This CDR3 spans 11 amino acids. V lost 8 bases to trimming and J lost 5 bases, with 9 bases between them.

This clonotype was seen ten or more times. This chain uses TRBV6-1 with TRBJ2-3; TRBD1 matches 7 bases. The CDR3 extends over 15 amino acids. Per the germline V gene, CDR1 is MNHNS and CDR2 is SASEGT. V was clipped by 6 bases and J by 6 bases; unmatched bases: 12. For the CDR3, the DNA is TGTGCCAGCAGCCCCGGACAGGTTAGGCGGGATACGCAGTATTTT. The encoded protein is CASSPGQVRRDTQYF.

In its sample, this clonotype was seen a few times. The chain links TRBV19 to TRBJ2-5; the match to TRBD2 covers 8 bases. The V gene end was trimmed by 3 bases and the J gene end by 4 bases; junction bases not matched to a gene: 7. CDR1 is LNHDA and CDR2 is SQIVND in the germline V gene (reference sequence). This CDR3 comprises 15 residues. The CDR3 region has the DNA TGTGCCAGTAGTATCGCCGGGAGGGCCGTAGAGACCCAGTACTTC. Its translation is CASSIAGRAVETQYF.

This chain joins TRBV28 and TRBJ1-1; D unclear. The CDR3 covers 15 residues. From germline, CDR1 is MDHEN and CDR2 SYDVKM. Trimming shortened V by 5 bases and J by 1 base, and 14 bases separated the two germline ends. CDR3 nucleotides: TGTGCCAGCAGTCCCATATCTACACGGAACACTGAAGCTTTCTTT. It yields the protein CASSPISTRNTEAFF.

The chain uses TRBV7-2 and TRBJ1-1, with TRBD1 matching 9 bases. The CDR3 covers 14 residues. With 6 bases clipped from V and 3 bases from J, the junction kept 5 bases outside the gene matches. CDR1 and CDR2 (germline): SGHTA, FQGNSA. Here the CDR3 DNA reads TGTGCCAGCAGTGCACAGGGGGCGGACACTGAAGCTTTCTTT. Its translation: CASSAQGADTEAFF.

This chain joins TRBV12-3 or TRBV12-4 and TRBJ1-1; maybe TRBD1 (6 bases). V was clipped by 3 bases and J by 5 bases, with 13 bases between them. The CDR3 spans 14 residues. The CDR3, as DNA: TGTGCCAGCAGTTTCCAGGGGCTCGAGACTGAAGCTTTCTTT. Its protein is CASSFQGLETEAFF.

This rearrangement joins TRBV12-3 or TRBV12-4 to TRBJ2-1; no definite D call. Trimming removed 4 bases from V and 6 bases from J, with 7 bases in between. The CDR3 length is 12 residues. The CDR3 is CASSYAPNEQFF. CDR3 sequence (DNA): TGTGCCAGCAGTTACGCACCCAATGAGCAGTTCTTC.

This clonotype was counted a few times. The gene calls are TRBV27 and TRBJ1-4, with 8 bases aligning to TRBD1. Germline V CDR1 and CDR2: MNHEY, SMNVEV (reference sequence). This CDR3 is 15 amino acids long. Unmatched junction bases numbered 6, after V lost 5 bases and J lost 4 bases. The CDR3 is CASSERTGNNEKLFF. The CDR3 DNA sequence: TGTGCCAGCAGTGAGAGGACAGGGAATAATGAAAAACTGTTTTTT.

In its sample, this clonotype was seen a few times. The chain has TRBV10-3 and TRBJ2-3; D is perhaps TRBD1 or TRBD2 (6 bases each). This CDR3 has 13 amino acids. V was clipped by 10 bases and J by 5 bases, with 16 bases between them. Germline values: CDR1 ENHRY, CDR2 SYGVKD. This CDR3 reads CANSVGGLDTQYF. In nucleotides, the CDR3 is TGTGCCAACTCCGTCGGGGGCCTAGATACGCAGTATTTT.

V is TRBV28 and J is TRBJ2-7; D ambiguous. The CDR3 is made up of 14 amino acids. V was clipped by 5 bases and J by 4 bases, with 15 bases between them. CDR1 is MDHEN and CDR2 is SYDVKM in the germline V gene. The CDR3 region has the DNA TGTGCCAGCAGTCCACCATCAACCGCTTACGAGCAGTACTTC. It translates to CASSPPSTAYEQYF.